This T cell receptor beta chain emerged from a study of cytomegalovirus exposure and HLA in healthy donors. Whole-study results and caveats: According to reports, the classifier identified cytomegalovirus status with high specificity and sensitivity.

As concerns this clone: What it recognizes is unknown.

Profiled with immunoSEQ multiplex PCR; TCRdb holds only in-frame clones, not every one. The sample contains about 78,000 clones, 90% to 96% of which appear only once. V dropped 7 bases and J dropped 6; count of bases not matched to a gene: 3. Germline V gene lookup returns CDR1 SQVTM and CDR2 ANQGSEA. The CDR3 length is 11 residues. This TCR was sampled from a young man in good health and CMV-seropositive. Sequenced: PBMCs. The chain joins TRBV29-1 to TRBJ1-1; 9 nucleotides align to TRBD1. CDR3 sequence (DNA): TGCAGCGGGGACAGGGACGCTGAAGCTTTCTTT. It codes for CSGDRDAEAFF.